Sequencing of this T cell receptor beta chain was carried out in a study of cytomegalovirus exposure and HLA in healthy donors. Only one count was recorded for this clone. Its antigen is not known. TCRdb's copy holds only in-frame clones and misses some; the assay was immunoSEQ multiplex PCR. The sample lists about 250,000 clones, roughly 87% occurring once. Overall study findings and caveats: The dataset shows that most TCR sequences were rare, while some public TCRs occurred in many donors. Reported performance of the classifier showed diagnosis of cytomegalovirus status with high specificity and sensitivity.

The clonotype was recovered from a man aged 18 to 30 in good health and CMV-seropositive. The sequenced material came from PBMCs.

Written as DNA, the CDR3 is TGTGCCAGCAGTGCCCCCGGGGTCGGCTACACCTTC. Encoded protein: CASSAPGVGYTF. The chain links TRBV6-5 to TRBJ1-2; D unclear. The CDR3 loop spans 12 amino acids. Trimming left V 5 bases short and J 8 bases short, with 12 bases between. CDR1 and CDR2 from the germline V gene are MNHEY and SVGAGI.